This T cell receptor beta chain was found in a study of blood T cell repertoires in COVID-19. This table comes from immunoSEQ multiplex PCR, and its TCRdb copy is limited to in-frame clones, with some not included. The repertoire holds approximately 150,000 clones, with around four fifths as singletons. Cohort 3 recovery required two negative PCRs, clearance, or symptom resolution. V was cut by 2 bases and J by 7 bases, with 12 bases left in between. The CDR3 sequence is 15 residues long. From germline, CDR1 is MGHRA and CDR2 YSYEKL. Notes on this clone: Different DNA sequences within this sample yield the same CDR3.

This clonotype originated in a woman in her fifties or sixties who had recovered from COVID-19. The V call is TRBV4-1, the J call TRBJ1-6; the D is unclear. The material sequenced was PBMCs or T cells enriched from blood (not recorded which). The CDR3 sequence is CASSQLQSSNSPLHF. CDR3 sequence (DNA): TGCGCCAGCAGCCAATTACAGTCTTCCAATTCACCCCTCCACTTT.